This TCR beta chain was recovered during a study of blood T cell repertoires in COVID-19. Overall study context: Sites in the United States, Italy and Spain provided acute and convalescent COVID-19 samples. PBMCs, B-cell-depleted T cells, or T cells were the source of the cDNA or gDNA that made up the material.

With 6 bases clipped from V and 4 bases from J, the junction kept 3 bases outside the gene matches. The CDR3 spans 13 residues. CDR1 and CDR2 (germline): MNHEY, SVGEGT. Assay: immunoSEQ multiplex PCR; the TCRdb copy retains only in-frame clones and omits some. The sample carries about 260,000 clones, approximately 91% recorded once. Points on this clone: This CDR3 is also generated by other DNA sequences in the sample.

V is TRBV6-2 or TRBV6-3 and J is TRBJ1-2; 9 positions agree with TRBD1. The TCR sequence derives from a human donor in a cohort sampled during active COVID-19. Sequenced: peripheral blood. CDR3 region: CASSRGQGYGYTF. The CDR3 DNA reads TGTGCCAGCAGCCGGGGACAGGGCTATGGCTACACCTTC.